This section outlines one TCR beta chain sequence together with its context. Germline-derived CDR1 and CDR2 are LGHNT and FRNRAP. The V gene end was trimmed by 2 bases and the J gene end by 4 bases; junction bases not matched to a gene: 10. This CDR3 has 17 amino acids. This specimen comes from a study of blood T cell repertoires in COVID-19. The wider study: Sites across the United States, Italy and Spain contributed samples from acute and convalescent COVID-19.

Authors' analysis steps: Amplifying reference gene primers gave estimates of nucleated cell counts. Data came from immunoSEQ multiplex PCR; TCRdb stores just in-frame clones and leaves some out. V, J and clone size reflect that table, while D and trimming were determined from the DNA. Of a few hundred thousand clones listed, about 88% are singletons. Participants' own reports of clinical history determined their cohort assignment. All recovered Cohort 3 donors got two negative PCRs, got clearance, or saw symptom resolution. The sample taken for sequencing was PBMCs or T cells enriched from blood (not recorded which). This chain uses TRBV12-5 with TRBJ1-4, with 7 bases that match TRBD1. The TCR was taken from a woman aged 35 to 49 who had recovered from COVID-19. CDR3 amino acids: CASGLTSTGAINEKLFF. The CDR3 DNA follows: TGTGCTAGTGGTTTGACCTCAACAGGGGCCATTAATGAAAAACTGTTTTTT.